Listed here are 20 T cell receptor beta chains from one sample, sequenced in a study of blood T cell repertoires in COVID-19. Assay: immunoSEQ multiplex PCR; the TCRdb copy retains only in-frame clones and omits some. The sample has fewer than 250,000 clones; 90% are singletons. Sequenced sample: PBMCs or T cells enriched from blood (not recorded which). All receptors derive from a man aged 25-45 years who had been exposed to COVID-19.

This rearrangement joins TRBV5-4 to TRBJ2-6; the D gene is possibly TRBD1 (6 bases). Trimming shortened V by 4 bases and J by 0 bases, and 23 bases separated the two germline ends. CDR1 is SGHNT and CDR2 is YYREEE in the germline V gene (reference sequence). The CDR3 loop spans 20 amino acids. The CDR3 loop is CASSPPTGRIVDSGANVLTF. In DNA form, the CDR3 reads TGTGCCAGCAGCCCCCCCACAGGGAGAATAGTAGACTCTGGGGCCAACGTCCTGACTTTC.

This rearrangement joins TRBV15 to TRBJ1-1, with D perhaps TRBD1 (6 bases). The CDR3 length is 15 residues. Trimming left V 0 bases short and J 9 bases short, with 17 bases between. CDR1 LNHNV and CDR2 YYDKDF come from the germline V gene (reference sequence). CDR3 region: CATSRDGKGGSQAFF. Here the CDR3 DNA reads TGTGCCACCAGCAGAGATGGGAAAGGGGGTTCCCAAGCTTTCTTT.

The chain employs TRBV15 and TRBJ2-3; possibly TRBD1 for D (5 bases). CDR1 is LNHNV, CDR2 YYDKDF, per germline (reference sequence). Trimming removed 0 bases at V and 6 bases at J, with 13 bases between. The CDR3 contains 15 residues. The CDR3 sequence: CATSRDSARADTQYF. The CDR3 nucleotides read TGTGCCACCAGCAGAGATTCGGCCAGGGCGGATACGCAGTATTTT.

This CDR3 is CASSSRQGEGTEAFF. The CDR3 nucleotides are TGTGCCAGCAGCTCGAGACAGGGTGAGGGCACTGAAGCTTTCTTT. V gene TRBV7-6 combines with J gene TRBJ1-1; 7 positions agree with TRBD1. The CDR3 has 15 amino acids. CDR1 and CDR2 (germline): SGHVS, FNYEAQ. V lost 4 bases and J lost 4; bases outside the gene matches: 9.

The chain combines TRBV15 with TRBJ1-2; a weak D match, TRBD1 (6 bases). Germline loops: CDR1 LNHNV, CDR2 YYDKDF (reference sequence). V gave up 1 base and J gave up 2 bases, with 11 bases separating them. The CDR3 is made up of 15 amino acids. The CDR3 region is CATSRGGPQNYGYTF. Here the CDR3 DNA reads TGTGCCACCAGCAGAGGGGGGCCACAGAACTATGGCTACACCTTC.

The chain combines TRBV3-1 (or the pseudogene TRBV3-2) with TRBJ2-5; D might be TRBD1 (6 bases). Trimming stripped 4 bases from V and 5 bases from J, with 14 bases between. Germline lookup yields CDR1 LGHDT and CDR2 YNNKEL (reference sequence). The CDR3 length is 14 residues. In nucleotides, the CDR3 is TGTGCCAGCAGCCGCCAACAGGGCATTGAGACCCAGTACTTC. This translates into CASSRQQGIETQYF.

This clone was observed a few times. This rearrangement joins TRBV5-1 to TRBJ2-5, with TRBD1 matching over 9 bases. Germline loops: CDR1 SGHRS, CDR2 YFSETQ. This CDR3 has 13 residues. V lost 8 bases, J lost 6 bases, and 8 bases stayed unmatched. The CDR3 coding sequence is TGCGCCAGTAGACAGGGGGAGAGGAAGACCCAGTACTTC. It yields the protein CASRQGERKTQYF.

This chain links TRBV5-6 with TRBJ1-1; possibly TRBD1 for D (5 bases). Germline V CDR1 and CDR2: SGHDT, YYEEEE. The CDR3 length is 13 residues. V was shortened by 0 bases and J by 10 bases, with 13 bases between the two germline ends. In DNA form, the CDR3 reads TGTGCCAGCAGCTTGGTGGGGCCCGGGGGAGCTTTCTTT. This encodes CASSLVGPGGAFF.

The chain carries TRBV29-1 and TRBJ2-5, with D possibly matching TRBD2 (6 bases). The CDR3 has 14 amino acids. The V gene's germline CDR1 is SQVTM and CDR2 ANQGSEA. Trimming cost V 6 bases and J 0 bases, with 14 bases left between them. CDR3 bases: TGCAGCGTCCTTTTCCGGGGGTACCAAGAGACCCAGTACTTC. The encoded protein is CSVLFRGYQETQYF.

The chain has TRBV4-1 and TRBJ2-3; possibly TRBD2 for D (5 bases). The germline V gene has CDR1 MGHRA and CDR2 YSYEKL. The V gene lost 4 bases and the J gene lost 3 bases, with 14 bases spanning the gap. There are 15 residues in the CDR3. The CDR3: CASSPYNGGTDTQYF. CDR3 nucleotides: TGCGCCAGCAGCCCATACAATGGAGGAACAGATACGCAGTATTTT.

This clone was recorded a few times. Other nucleotide sequences in the sample specify the same CDR3. The V gene is TRBV6-2 or TRBV6-3, the J gene TRBJ2-3; D perhaps matches TRBD2 (7 bases). Trimming stripped 2 bases from V and 3 bases from J, with 9 bases between. The CDR3 consists of 14 residues. Germline CDR1 and CDR2: MNHEY and SVGEGT. The CDR3 region has the DNA TGTGCCAGCAGTTACGGGGGGGCGACAGATACGCAGTATTTT. Translation gives CASSYGGATDTQYF.

Notes on this clone: At one end the junction does not follow the germline gene, possibly because of a read error. The rearrangement joins TRBV6-1 to TRBJ2-1; TRBD2 agrees at 10 bases. Germline CDR1 reads MNHNS; CDR2 reads SASEGT. The CDR3 spans 14 residues. In DNA form, the CDR3 reads TGTGCCAGCAGTGAAGCCAATCCTAGCGGGGGTTCGATCTTC. It yields the protein CASSEANPSGGSIF.

Points on this clone: A read error is likely, as this CDR3 ends without the conserved phenylalanine or tryptophan. It is unclear where the CDR3 begins or ends on the DNA, so no DNA is shown, and the CDR3 is as TCRdb lists it. The CDR3 sequence is CASSLAGCP. The chain has TRBV12-1 and TRBJ2-7; TRBD1, the table's D call, was not compared with the DNA. TRBV12-1 is flagged as a pseudogene. The CDR3 length equals 9 residues, ends included.

This clone appeared a few times. CDR3: CASSQGQPDEAFF. CDR3 DNA: TGCGCCAGCAGCCAAGGACAGCCTGATGAAGCTTTCTTT. The V and J genes are TRBV4-1 and TRBJ1-1, with a possible D match to TRBD1 (5 bases). The CDR3 runs to 13 residues. Germline-derived CDR1 and CDR2 are MGHRA and YSYEKL. V lost 1 base to trimming and J lost 7 bases, with 10 bases between them.

V usage is TRBV7-2 and J usage is TRBJ2-1, with D unclear. The CDR3 loop spans 13 amino acids. V was trimmed by 7 bases and J by 3 bases, leaving 10 bases between them. The V gene's germline CDR1 is SGHTA and CDR2 FQGNSA. The CDR3: CASKQGDYNEQFF. The CDR3 DNA is TGTGCCAGCAAACAAGGAGACTACAATGAGCAGTTCTTC. Based on the CDR3 plus reference TRBV7-2 and TRBJ2-1, the full variable domain is GAGVSQSPSNKVTEKGKDVELRCDPISGHTALYWYRQSLGQGLEFLIYFQGNSAPDKSGLPSDRFSAERTGGSVSTLTIQRTQQEDSAVYLCASKQGDYNEQFFGPGTRLTVL.

The chain links TRBV6-2 or TRBV6-3 to TRBJ1-1, with D possibly TRBD1 on 6 matching bases. Trimming left V 0 bases short and J 5 bases short, with 22 bases between. The CDR3 totals 18 residues. CDR1 and CDR2 (germline): MNHEY, SVGEGT. CDR3 bases: TGTGCCAGCAGTTACTCAACCAGAGATACTTTCACAGGGACTGAAGCTTTCTTT. Translated, it gives CASSYSTRDTFTGTEAFF.

The chain links TRBV19 to TRBJ1-5; the match to TRBD1 covers 9 bases. The V gene's germline CDR1 is LNHDA and CDR2 SQIVND (reference sequence). With 6 bases clipped from V and 0 bases from J, the junction kept 12 bases outside the gene matches. The CDR3 is 18 residues long. CDR3: CASRSKPGQGYSNQPQHF. For the CDR3, the DNA is TGTGCCAGTAGGTCAAAACCGGGACAGGGATATAGCAATCAGCCCCAGCATTTT.

The CDR3 here is CASSLGDSTRAEQFF. CDR3 nucleotide sequence: TGCGCCAGCAGCTTGGGGGACTCCACCAGGGCCGAGCAGTTCTTC. The chain carries TRBV5-1 and TRBJ2-1; D possibly corresponds to TRBD2 (6 bases). The CDR3 has 15 amino acids. V was clipped by 0 bases and J by 10 bases, with 17 bases between them. Looked up from germline, CDR1 is SGHRS and CDR2 is YFSETQ.

The chain combines TRBV5-6 with TRBJ1-2, with D possibly TRBD1 on 5 matching bases. This CDR3 contains 15 residues. Germline V gene lookup returns CDR1 SGHDT and CDR2 YYEEEE. The germline V and J ends were trimmed by 0 bases and 0 bases, with 9 bases remaining between them. The CDR3 protein is CASSLDPGANYGYTF. For the CDR3, the DNA is TGTGCCAGCAGCTTGGACCCGGGGGCTAACTATGGCTACACCTTC.

The CDR3 DNA follows: TGTGCCAGCAGCACCTGGCGGGGGGATACTAACTATGGCTACACCTTC. Translated: CASSTWRGDTNYGYTF. The rearrangement uses TRBV7-9 and TRBJ1-2; D may be TRBD1 (5 bases). Germline V gene sequence: CDR1 SEHNR, CDR2 FQNEAQ (reference sequence). The CDR3 has 16 amino acids. Between the trimmed V and J ends, which lost 5 bases and 0 bases, there was a span of 16 bases.